This is a list of T cell receptor beta chains from one sample in a study of T-cell reconstitution after alpha-beta-depleted transplantation in children. TCRdb reprocessed the PCR reads with MiXCR, giving one entry per CDR3 protein. The table records nearly 550,000 distinct CDR3 sequences, roughly 18% of them present only once. The sequencing here drew on PBMCs from the stem cell graft donor, taken from the stem cell graft. The receptors originated from a human donor who donated a stem cell graft to a child with acute lymphoblastic leukemia. Both conserved end residues are part of each CDR3. Not all rows give a size; the values are once, few, many and, for expanded clones, a class.

v_call	clone_size	j_call	cdr3_aa
TRBV4-1	few	TRBJ1-1	CASSQDRGLGEAFF
TRBV5-6	-	TRBJ2-1	CASSRWLNEQFF
TRBV29-1	-	TRBJ2-3	CSVDGSEATTVDTQYF
TRBV7-2	-	TRBJ1-1	CASSLVNGAEAFF
TRBV27	few	TRBJ1-2	CASSWGGYGYTF
TRBV6-5	few	TRBJ2-7	CASSYWAGDGNEQYF
TRBV4-1	-	TRBJ2-7	CASSQDPRDSYEQYF
TRBV25-1	few	TRBJ2-5	CASSAGLKETQYF
TRBV5-1	few	TRBJ1-1	CASSLTGRNTEAFF
TRBV9	once	TRBJ2-1	CASSAFRDFNEQFF
TRBV24-1	-	TRBJ2-3	CATGHSTDTQYF
TRBV3-1	few	TRBJ2-7	CASSQEVPGTSEQYF
TRBV10-3	few	TRBJ2-4	CAISRGSKNIQYF
TRBV7-8	-	TRBJ2-1	CASSLGDRVYNEQFF
TRBV12-3/TRBV12-4	-	TRBJ2-7	CASSLRLAGVIEQYF
TRBV12-3/TRBV12-4	many	TRBJ2-2	CASSLANTGELFF
TRBV20-1	-	TRBJ2-3	CSGTSWEETSSTDTQYF
TRBV10-3	-	TRBJ2-2	CAISDPGTHTGELFF